This TCR beta chain was identified during a study of T cells after yellow fever vaccination. Across the study: For low cell numbers, libraries were made with SMART-Seq v4 Ultra Low Input.

For TCR, cDNA came from 5'RACE template switching, which added a universal primer site and UMIs. TCRdb independently ran MiXCR on the 5' RACE reads; one entry per CDR3 protein. The sample yields 610,000 or so distinct CDR3 sequences, 9% to 15% seen once. Germline CDR1 MNHEY, CDR2 SMNVEV (reference sequence). V was trimmed by 5 bases and J by 8 bases, leaving 16 bases between them. The CDR3 has 14 residues. Regarding the study as a whole: Overall, a small share of clonotypes was seen in both CD4 and CD8 compartments.

To note about this clonotype: Its target is not known.

The origin of this receptor is a man between 25 and 39 years old who received the YFV17D yellow fever vaccine. Sequences were derived from PBMCs, sampled on the day of the yellow fever booster vaccination. The rearrangement links TRBV27 to TRBJ1-5, with D possibly being TRBD1 (6 bases). The CDR3 region is CASSLWGGRKPQHF. The CDR3 coding sequence is TGTGCCAGCAGTCTATGGGGGGGCCGAAAGCCCCAGCATTTT.